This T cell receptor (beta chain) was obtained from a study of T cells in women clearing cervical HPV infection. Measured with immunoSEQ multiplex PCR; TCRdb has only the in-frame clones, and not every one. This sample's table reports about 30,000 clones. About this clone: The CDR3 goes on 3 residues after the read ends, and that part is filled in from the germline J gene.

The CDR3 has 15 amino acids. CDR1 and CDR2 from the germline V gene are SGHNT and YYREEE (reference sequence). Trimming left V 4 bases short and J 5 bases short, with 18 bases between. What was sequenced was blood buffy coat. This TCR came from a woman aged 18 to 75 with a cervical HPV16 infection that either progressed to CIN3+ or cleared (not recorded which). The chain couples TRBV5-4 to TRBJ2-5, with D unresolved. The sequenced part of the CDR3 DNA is TGTGCCAGCAGCCCCGAGGCGCGTCTCAGGGAGACC. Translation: CASSPEARLRET. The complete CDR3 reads CASSPEARLRETQYF.